These 27 T cell receptor beta chains were all obtained from the same sample, sequenced in a study of blood T cell repertoires in COVID-19. Produced via immunoSEQ multiplex PCR; TCRdb's table is partial and in-frame only. This repertoire shows about 260,000 clones, about 84% found once; its top ten account for 2% to 2.5%. The source material was PBMCs or T cells enriched from blood (not recorded which). These receptors were taken from a woman aged 50 to 60 who had recovered from COVID-19.

For the CDR3, the DNA is TGTGCCAGCCGCCCCGGGGGACGGGAAGCTTTCTTT. This gives the protein CASRPGGREAFF. This sequence joins TRBV28 and TRBJ1-1; tentatively, D is TRBD1 (5 bases). There are 12 residues in the CDR3. Germline V gene sequence: CDR1 MDHEN, CDR2 SYDVKM. Trimming shortened V by 8 bases and J by 8 bases, and 15 bases separated the two germline ends.

V usage is TRBV7-8 and J usage is TRBJ2-3; perhaps TRBD1 as D (5 bases). CDR3 length: 15 amino acids. The V gene's germline CDR1 is SGHVS and CDR2 FQNEAQ. With 5 bases removed from V and 1 base from J, the gap between germline ends came to 13 bases. As DNA, the CDR3 is TGTGCCAGCAGCCGACAGTCCCTCGGCACAGATACGCAGTATTTT. Protein sequence: CASSRQSLGTDTQYF.

V is TRBV4-1 and J is TRBJ2-6; 7 bases are shared with TRBD1. Germline V gene lookup returns CDR1 MGHRA and CDR2 YSYEKL. CDR3 length: 15 residues. Unmatched junction bases numbered 14, after V lost 8 bases and J lost 10 bases. Here the CDR3 reads CASAQDRARSNVLTF. The CDR3 DNA follows: TGCGCCAGCGCGCAAGACAGGGCCCGCTCGAACGTCCTGACTTTC.

This clone showed up just once. The chain uses TRBV4-2 and TRBJ2-7; 9 nucleotides align to TRBD2. This CDR3 spans 15 amino acids. After removal of 3 bases from V and 5 bases from J, the junction contained 8 bases not matched to a gene. Germline V gene data show CDR1 as LGHNA and CDR2 as YNFKEQ. The CDR3, as DNA: TGTGCCAGCAGCCAGGTAGCGGGAGTCCCCAACGAGCAGTACTTC. Protein product: CASSQVAGVPNEQYF.

The chain couples TRBV27 to TRBJ2-7; TRBD1 is a possible D gene (6 bases). This CDR3 is built from 14 residues. Germline-derived CDR1 and CDR2 are MNHEY and SMNVEV (reference sequence). Trimming removed 3 bases at V and 3 bases at J, with 12 bases between. Here the CDR3 DNA reads TGTGCCAGCAGTTTTGGTACAGGGTTCTACGAGCAGTACTTC. Protein product: CASSFGTGFYEQYF.

The gene calls are TRBV7-2 and TRBJ1-6, with D maybe TRBD1 (6 bases). The CDR3 is made up of 16 amino acids. Germline V gives CDR1 SGHTA, CDR2 FQGNSA. Trimming removed 4 bases from V and 7 bases from J, with 17 bases in between. In nucleotides, the CDR3 is TGTGCCAGCAGCTCGGACGGATATCAGGGGAATTCACCCCTCCACTTT. Translation gives CASSSDGYQGNSPLHF.

The V and J genes are TRBV7-9 and TRBJ2-7; 7 bases align to TRBD1. Germline V CDR1 and CDR2: SEHNR, FQNEAQ (reference sequence). The CDR3 is 16 amino acids. V gave up 4 bases and J gave up 0 bases; unmatched junction bases: 9. CDR3 loop: CASSSAGAGGSYEQYF. CDR3 nucleotide sequence: TGTGCCAGCAGCTCTGCTGGGGCAGGGGGCTCCTACGAGCAGTACTTC.

The CDR3 protein is CASSIVPGETQYF. The CDR3 DNA reads as TGTGCCAGTAGTATCGTCCCGGGGGAGACCCAGTACTTC. The chain couples TRBV19 to TRBJ2-5; the D gene is possibly TRBD2 (5 bases). CDR3 size: 13 residues. Germline V gene sequence: CDR1 LNHDA, CDR2 SQIVND (reference sequence). Trimming stripped 3 bases from V and 5 bases from J, with 10 bases between.

The chain uses TRBV30 and TRBJ1-3, with a tentative D call TRBD1 (6 bases). The length of the CDR3 is 15 residues. CDR1 GTSNPN and CDR2 SVGIG come from the germline V gene (reference sequence). V was cut by 3 bases and J by 0 bases, with 12 bases left in between. CDR3 in DNA: TGTGCCTGGAGGAACAGGGATACCTCTGGAAACACCATATATTTT. As protein: CAWRNRDTSGNTIYF.

J is TRBJ2-5 and V is TRBV7-3; 14 nucleotides align to TRBD2. Germline V lookup: CDR1 SGHTA, CDR2 FQGTGA. The CDR3 covers 16 residues. Trimming cost V 2 bases and J 5 bases; bases outside gene matches: 4. This CDR3 is CASSLGLAGGMETQYF. The DNA of the CDR3 is TGTGCCAGCAGCTTAGGACTAGCGGGAGGAATGGAGACCCAGTACTTC.

The rearrangement links TRBV15 to TRBJ2-7; D unresolved. The germline gives CDR1 LNHNV, CDR2 YYDKDF (reference sequence). V was shortened by 4 bases and J by 0 bases, with 10 bases between the two germline ends. CDR3 size: 14 residues. The chain's CDR3 is CATSILRSSYEQYF. The CDR3 DNA follows: TGTGCCACCAGCATTCTACGGAGCTCCTACGAGCAGTACTTC.

The V call is TRBV28, the J call TRBJ2-1, with D possibly TRBD2 on 5 matching bases. With 6 bases removed from V and 7 bases from J, the gap between germline ends came to 19 bases. Looked up from germline, CDR1 is MDHEN and CDR2 is SYDVKM. The CDR3 is 15 amino acids. CDR3 nucleotides: TGTGCCAGCAGAACTTTTCGGGATCCAACTAATGAGCAGTTCTTC. Amino acid sequence: CASRTFRDPTNEQFF. Based on the CDR3 plus reference TRBV28 and TRBJ2-1, the full variable domain is DVKVTQSSRYLVKRTGEKVFLECVQDMDHENMFWYRQDPGLGLRLIYFSYDVKMKEKGDIPEGYSVSREKKERFSLILESASTNQTSMYLCASRTFRDPTNEQFFGPGTRLTVL.

The chain joins TRBV7-3 to TRBJ2-3; D gene uncertain. The CDR3 runs to 12 residues. The germline V and J ends were trimmed by 3 bases and 6 bases, with 7 bases remaining between them. The germline CDR1 and CDR2 sequences are SGHTA and FQGTGA. The CDR3 nucleotides read TGTGCCAGCAGCTTCTACGCTGATACGCAGTATTTT. This encodes CASSFYADTQYF.

The chain has TRBV2 and TRBJ2-3; D remains unclear. V gave up 7 bases and J gave up 3 bases, with 5 bases separating them. From germline, CDR1 is SNHLY and CDR2 FYNNEI. The CDR3 runs to 11 residues. DNA of the CDR3: TGTGCCAGCACCATTACAGATACGCAGTATTTT. It specifies CASTITDTQYF.

V and J are TRBV19 and TRBJ2-1; D perhaps matches TRBD2 (5 bases). This CDR3 has 18 amino acids. Deletions cut 3 bases from V and 10 bases from J, with 28 bases between. Looked up from germline, CDR1 is LNHDA and CDR2 is SQIVND (reference sequence). This chain's CDR3 is CASSIAPLSGNLRKEQFF. CDR3 coding DNA: TGTGCCAGTAGTATCGCCCCTTTGAGCGGAAACCTACGGAAGGAGCAGTTCTTC.

The rearrangement joins TRBV27 to TRBJ1-3; D may be TRBD1 (6 bases). Germline V gives CDR1 MNHEY, CDR2 SMNVEV (reference sequence). This CDR3 region has 14 residues. Trimming cost V 5 bases and J 4 bases, with 12 bases left between them. CDR3 nucleotide sequence: TGTGCCAGCAGTAGCCTCGGACAGGGAAACACCATATATTTT. Its translation: CASSSLGQGNTIYF.

The V gene is TRBV19, the J gene TRBJ1-5, with a possible D match to TRBD1 (6 bases). Per germline, CDR1 LNHDA and CDR2 SQIVND (reference sequence). With 8 bases removed from V and 6 bases from J, the gap between germline ends came to 20 bases. The CDR3 loop spans 15 amino acids. The chain's CDR3 is CASSPWGRGGQPQHF. The CDR3 nucleotides read TGTGCCAGTTCCCCCTGGGGCAGGGGCGGTCAGCCCCAGCATTTT.

The rearrangement joins TRBV10-3 to TRBJ1-2, with a possible D match to TRBD1 (5 bases). The CDR3 covers 13 residues. Germline CDR1 and CDR2: ENHRY and SYGVKD. V lost 2 bases and J 3 bases, leaving 7 bases between the germline ends. The DNA for the CDR3 is TGTGCCATCAGTGAGGCACAGGACTATGGCTACACCTTC. Translating gives CAISEAQDYGYTF.

This clone has only one observation. The rearrangement links TRBV6-6 to TRBJ2-7; a weak D match, TRBD2 (5 bases). The length of the CDR3 is 16 residues. V was cut by 7 bases and J by 1 base, with 20 bases left in between. Per germline, CDR1 MNHNY and CDR2 SVGAGI (reference sequence). CDR3 sequence reads: CASTRGLRLISYEQYF. The CDR3 nucleotides read TGTGCCAGCACCAGAGGGCTGCGACTTATATCCTACGAGCAGTACTTC.

This clone was recorded a few times. This chain connects TRBV6-2 or TRBV6-3 to TRBJ1-1; 8 bases map to TRBD1. The germline V gene has CDR1 MNHEY and CDR2 SVGEGT. The CDR3 totals 14 residues. J gave up 7 bases and V 0 bases, and 4 bases lay outside the gene matches. The CDR3 DNA reads TGTGCCAGCAGTTACTCTCAGGGGGCGGATGAAGCTTTCTTT. Protein: CASSYSQGADEAFF.

The V call is TRBV19, the J call TRBJ1-5, with 12 bases fitting TRBD1. Germline V CDR1 and CDR2: LNHDA, SQIVND (reference sequence). The CDR3 is 14 residues long. V trimming: 8 bases; J trimming: 6 bases; junction bases outside the gene matches: 5. CDR3 amino acids: CASWDRGLRQPQHF. CDR3 nucleotides: TGTGCCAGTTGGGACAGGGGGCTGCGTCAGCCCCAGCATTTT.

The rearrangement joins TRBV4-3 to TRBJ2-2; 9 bases fit TRBD2. The junction had 7 bases not matched to a gene; V was cut back by 6 bases and J by 2 bases. The CDR3 sequence is 16 residues long. Germline CDR1 and CDR2: LGHNA and YSLEER. The CDR3 coding sequence is TGCGCCAGCAGTCTGGCGGGGGGGGGTAACACCGGGGAGCTGTTTTTT. It is translated as CASSLAGGGNTGELFF.

This clone occurred a few times. J is TRBJ1-6 and V is TRBV9, with a tentative D call TRBD1 (5 bases). Looked up from germline, CDR1 is SGDLS and CDR2 is YYNGEE. CDR3 length: 14 amino acids. Between the trimmed V and J ends, which lost 2 bases and 7 bases, there was a span of 10 bases. CDR3 DNA sequence: TGTGCCAGCAGCGTCGAACAGGCGAATTCACCCCTCCACTTT. It yields the protein CASSVEQANSPLHF.

The J gene is TRBJ1-2, the V gene TRBV27; D is undetermined. V lost 0 bases, J lost 3 bases, and 8 bases lay in between. This CDR3 contains 14 residues. From germline, CDR1 is MNHEY and CDR2 SMNVEV (reference sequence). The CDR3 loop is CASSLSPGYYGYTF. CDR3 nucleotide sequence: TGTGCCAGCAGTTTATCGCCGGGGTACTATGGCTACACCTTC.

This clone was seen just once. The sample contains more than one DNA sequence encoding this CDR3. V is TRBV7-9 and J is TRBJ2-3; perhaps TRBD2 as D (5 bases). The length of the CDR3 is 14 residues. Trimming stripped 1 base from V and 2 bases from J, with 7 bases between. CDR1 and CDR2 from the germline V gene are SEHNR and FQNEAQ (reference sequence). The CDR3 loop is CASSLGDYTDTQYF. The CDR3 DNA reads TGTGCCAGCAGCTTAGGCGACTACACAGATACGCAGTATTTT.

This rearrangement joins TRBV7-2 to TRBJ1-1; the D gene is possibly TRBD1 (6 bases). CDR1 SGHTA and CDR2 FQGNSA come from the germline V gene. The V end lost 5 bases, the J end lost 5 bases, and 15 bases lay between the germline ends. The CDR3 is 14 residues long. CDR3 loop: CASSKGGKGTEAFF. CDR3 nucleotide sequence: TGTGCCAGCAGCAAGGGGGGGAAGGGGACTGAAGCTTTCTTT.

The sample holds one count of this clone. The rearrangement uses TRBV7-3 and TRBJ1-5; TRBD1 aligns across 9 bases. Trimming at V came to 1 base and at J to 4 bases, leaving 8 bases not matched to a gene. CDR3 length equals 17 residues. CDR1 is SGHTA, CDR2 FQGTGA, per germline. The CDR3 sequence: CASSLRSGQGWNQPQHF. The CDR3 nucleotides read TGTGCCAGCAGCTTAAGGTCGGGACAGGGTTGGAATCAGCCCCAGCATTTT. Supplemented by reference TRBV7-3 and TRBJ1-5, the full variable domain reads GAGVSQTPSNKVTEKGKYVELRCDPISGHTALYWYRQSLGQGPEFLIYFQGTGAADDSGLPNDRFFAVRPEGSVSTLKIQRTERGDSAVYLCASSLRSGQGWNQPQHFGDGTRLSIL.